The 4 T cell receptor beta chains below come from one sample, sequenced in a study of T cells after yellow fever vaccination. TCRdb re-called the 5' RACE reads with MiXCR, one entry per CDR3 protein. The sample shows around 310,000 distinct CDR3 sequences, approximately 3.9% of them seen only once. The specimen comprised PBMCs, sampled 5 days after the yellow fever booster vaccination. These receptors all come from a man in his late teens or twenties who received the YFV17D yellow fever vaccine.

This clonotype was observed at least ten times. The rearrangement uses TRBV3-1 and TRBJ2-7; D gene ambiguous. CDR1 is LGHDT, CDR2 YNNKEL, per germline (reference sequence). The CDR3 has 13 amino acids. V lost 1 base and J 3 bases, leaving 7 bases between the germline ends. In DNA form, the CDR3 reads TGTGCCAGCAGCCAAGTTTCCGGCTACGAGCAGTACTTC. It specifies CASSQVSGYEQYF.

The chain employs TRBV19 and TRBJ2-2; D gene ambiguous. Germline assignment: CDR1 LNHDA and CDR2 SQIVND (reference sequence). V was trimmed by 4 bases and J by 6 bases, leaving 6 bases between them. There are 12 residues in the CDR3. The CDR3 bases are TGTGCCAGTAGTACCAACGCCGGGGAGCTGTTTTTT. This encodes CASSTNAGELFF. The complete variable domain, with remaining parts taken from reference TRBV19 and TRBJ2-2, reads DGGITQSPKYLFRKEGQNVTLSCEQNLNHDAMYWYRQDPGQGLRLIYYSQIVNDFQKGDIAEGYSVSREKKESFPLTVTSAQKNPTAFYLCASSTNAGELFFGEGSRLTVL.

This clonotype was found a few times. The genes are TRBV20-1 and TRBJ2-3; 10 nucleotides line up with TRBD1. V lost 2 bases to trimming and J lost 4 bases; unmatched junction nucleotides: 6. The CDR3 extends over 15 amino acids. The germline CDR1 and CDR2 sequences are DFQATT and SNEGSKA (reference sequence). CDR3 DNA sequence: TGCAGTGCTAGATGGGGACAGGGGAGGCCAGATACGCAGTATTTT. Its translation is CSARWGQGRPDTQYF.

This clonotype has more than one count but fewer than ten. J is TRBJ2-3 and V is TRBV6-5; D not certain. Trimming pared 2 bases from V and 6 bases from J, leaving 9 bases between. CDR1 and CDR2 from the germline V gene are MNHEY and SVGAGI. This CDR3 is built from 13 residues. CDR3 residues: CASSYRARDTQYF. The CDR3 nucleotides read TGTGCCAGCAGTTACCGGGCTAGGGATACGCAGTATTTT.